These 3 T cell receptor beta chains share one sample of origin, sequenced in a study of Ad26.COV2.S vaccination and SARS-CoV-2 variants. Sequenced by immunoSEQ multiplex PCR; TCRdb stores in-frame clones only, minus some. The sample consists of 400,000 to 450,000 clones, about nine tenths of them appearing once. Treatment in this sample: approximately 18 received Ad26.COV2.S at low or high dose, single or two shots; about 5 received placebo; per-sample allocation not given. Collection of the samples took place on day 63 after the first injection of vaccine or placebo. The sequences come from peripheral blood, collected in a trial of Ad26.COV2.S vaccine versus placebo. These TCRs come from a person between 18 and 60 years old who received the Ad26.COV2.S COVID-19 vaccine or a placebo.

This sequence joins TRBV3-1 (or the pseudogene TRBV3-2) and TRBJ2-5; D is uncertain. The CDR3 has 16 residues. The germline V and J ends were trimmed by 4 bases and 5 bases, with 20 bases remaining between them. Germline V lookup: CDR1 LGHDT, CDR2 YNNKEL (reference sequence). The CDR3 protein is CASSLGPPTFKETQYF. The CDR3 coding sequence is TGTGCCAGCAGCCTCGGGCCCCCGACTTTCAAGGAGACCCAGTACTTC.

This clone was detected once. A read error may produce the germline difference seen at one junction end. This rearrangement joins TRBV19 to TRBJ1-2; D not resolved. Per the germline V gene, CDR1 is LNHDA and CDR2 is SQIVND (reference sequence). CDR3 length: 14 amino acids. As DNA, the CDR3 is TGTGCCAGTAGTGAGGACCGATCTACCTATAGCTACACCTTC. This gives the protein CASSEDRSTYSYTF.

This chain joins TRBV16 and TRBJ1-5; the D is unclear. Per the germline V gene, CDR1 is KGHSY and CDR2 is FQNENV. V dropped 4 bases and J dropped 3 bases, with 10 bases sitting between them. This CDR3 region has 14 residues. DNA for the CDR3: TGTGCCAGCAGCCCGGTACGTGACAATCAGCCCCAGCATTTT. It codes for CASSPVRDNQPQHF.